This T cell receptor (beta chain) was recorded in a study of T cell responses to AZD1222 COVID-19 vaccine. Data came from immunoSEQ multiplex PCR; TCRdb stores just in-frame clones and leaves some out. The sample lists 30,000 to 40,000 clones; around 82% were seen once. In regard to this clone: Antigen unknown.

Overall study results and limits: Just a handful of AZD1222 recipients tested seropositive at baseline. Spike regions recognized by vaccine-associated CD4 TCRs spanned the protein, led by 160-218 and 743-854. Mostly white British, mostly female donors; authors suggested clonal diversity may be underestimated. Spike-specific TCR breadth and depth were elevated following two AZD1222 doses.

Germline trimming cut 6 bases from V and 1 base from J; bases unmatched to any gene: 0. The germline V gene has CDR1 KGHSH and CDR2 LQKENI. CDR3 length equals 13 residues. The sample was peripheral blood, taken 28 days after the second AZD1222 dose. This sequence joins TRBV18 and TRBJ2-7, with TRBD1 matching 10 bases. The clonotype was recovered from an adult who received the AZD1222 COVID-19 vaccine. The CDR3 reads CASSGQGSYEQYV. DNA of the CDR3: TGTGCCAGCTCGGGACAGGGGTCCTACGAGCAGTACGTC.